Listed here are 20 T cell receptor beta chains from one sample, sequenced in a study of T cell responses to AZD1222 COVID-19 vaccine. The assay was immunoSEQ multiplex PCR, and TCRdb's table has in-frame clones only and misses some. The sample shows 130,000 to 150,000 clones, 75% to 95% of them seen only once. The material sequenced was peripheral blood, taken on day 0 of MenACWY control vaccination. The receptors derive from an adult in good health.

Here the CDR3 reads CATSGAETQYF. CDR3 coding DNA: TGTGCCACTTCGGGGGCAGAGACCCAGTACTTC. The chain employs TRBV15 and TRBJ2-5; perhaps D is TRBD1 or TRBD2 (6 bases each). Per germline, CDR1 LNHNV and CDR2 YYDKDF (reference sequence). V was cut by 9 bases and J by 4 bases, with 9 bases left in between. This CDR3 has 11 residues. Combining the CDR3 with reference TRBV15 and TRBJ2-5 gives the whole variable domain DAMVIQNPRYQVTQFGKPVTLSCSQTLNHNVMYWYQQKSSQAPKLLFHYYDKDFNNEADTPDNFQSRRPNTSFCFLDIRSPGLGDTAMYLCATSGAETQYFGPGTRLLVL.

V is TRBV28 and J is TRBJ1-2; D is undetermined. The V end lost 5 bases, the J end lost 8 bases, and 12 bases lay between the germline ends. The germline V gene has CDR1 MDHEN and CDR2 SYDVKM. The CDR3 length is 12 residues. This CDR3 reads CASSLLERGYTF. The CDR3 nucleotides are TGTGCCAGCAGTCTACTAGAGAGAGGCTACACCTTC.

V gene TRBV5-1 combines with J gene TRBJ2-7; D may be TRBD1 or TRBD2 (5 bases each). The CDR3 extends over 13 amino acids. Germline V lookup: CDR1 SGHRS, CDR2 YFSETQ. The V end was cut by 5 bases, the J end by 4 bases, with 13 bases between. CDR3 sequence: CASSRDGFYEQYF. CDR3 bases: TGCGCCAGCAGTAGGGACGGGTTTTACGAGCAGTACTTC.

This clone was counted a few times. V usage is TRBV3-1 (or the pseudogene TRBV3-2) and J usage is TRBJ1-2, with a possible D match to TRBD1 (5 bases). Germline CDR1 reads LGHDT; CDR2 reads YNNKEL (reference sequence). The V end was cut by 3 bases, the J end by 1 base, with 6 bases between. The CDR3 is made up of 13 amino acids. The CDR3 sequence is CASSQGLNYGYTF. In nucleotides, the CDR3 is TGTGCCAGCAGCCAGGGACTTAACTATGGCTACACCTTC.

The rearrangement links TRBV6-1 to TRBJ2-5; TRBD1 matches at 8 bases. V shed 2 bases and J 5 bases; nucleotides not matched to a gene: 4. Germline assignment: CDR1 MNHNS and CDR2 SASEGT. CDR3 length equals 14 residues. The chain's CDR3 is CASSEQGAGETQYF. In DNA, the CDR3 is TGTGCCAGCAGTGAACAGGGGGCAGGGGAGACCCAGTACTTC.

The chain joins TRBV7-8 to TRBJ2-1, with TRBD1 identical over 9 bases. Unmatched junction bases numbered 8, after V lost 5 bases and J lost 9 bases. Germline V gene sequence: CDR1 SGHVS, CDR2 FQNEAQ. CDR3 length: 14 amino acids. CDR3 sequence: CASSDRDRATEQFF. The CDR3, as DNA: TGTGCCAGCAGCGACCGGGACAGGGCAACTGAGCAGTTCTTC.

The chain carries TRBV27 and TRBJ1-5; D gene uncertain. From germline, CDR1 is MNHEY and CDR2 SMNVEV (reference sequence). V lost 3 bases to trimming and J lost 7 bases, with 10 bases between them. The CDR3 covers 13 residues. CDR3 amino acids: CASSFKEYQPQHF. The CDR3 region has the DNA TGTGCCAGCAGTTTCAAGGAGTACCAGCCCCAGCATTTT.

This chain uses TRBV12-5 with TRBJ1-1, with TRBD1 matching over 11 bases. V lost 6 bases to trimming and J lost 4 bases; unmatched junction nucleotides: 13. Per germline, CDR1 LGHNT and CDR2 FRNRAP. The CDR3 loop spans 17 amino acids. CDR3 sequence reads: CASGSEGTGGGGTEAFF. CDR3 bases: TGTGCTAGTGGCTCTGAAGGGACAGGGGGTGGGGGCACTGAAGCTTTCTTT.

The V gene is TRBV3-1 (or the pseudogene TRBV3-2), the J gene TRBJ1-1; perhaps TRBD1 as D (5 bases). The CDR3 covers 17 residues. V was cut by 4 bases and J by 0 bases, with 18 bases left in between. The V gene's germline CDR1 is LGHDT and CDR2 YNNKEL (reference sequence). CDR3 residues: CASSPLRQITMNTEAFF. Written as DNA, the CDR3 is TGTGCCAGCAGCCCTCTTAGACAGATCACTATGAACACTGAAGCTTTCTTT.

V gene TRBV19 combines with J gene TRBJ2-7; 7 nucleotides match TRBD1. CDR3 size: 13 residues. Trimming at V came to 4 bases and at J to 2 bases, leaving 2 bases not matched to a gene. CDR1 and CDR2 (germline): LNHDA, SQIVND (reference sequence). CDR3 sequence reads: CASSKGTAYEQYF. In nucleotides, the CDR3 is TGTGCCAGTAGTAAGGGGACAGCCTACGAGCAGTACTTC.

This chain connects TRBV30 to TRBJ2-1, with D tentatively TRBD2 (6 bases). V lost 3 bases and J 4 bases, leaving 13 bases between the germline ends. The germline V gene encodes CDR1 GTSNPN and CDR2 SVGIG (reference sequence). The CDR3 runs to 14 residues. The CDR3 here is CAWSLKGTYNEQFF. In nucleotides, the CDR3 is TGTGCCTGGAGCTTAAAAGGGACTTACAATGAGCAGTTCTTC.

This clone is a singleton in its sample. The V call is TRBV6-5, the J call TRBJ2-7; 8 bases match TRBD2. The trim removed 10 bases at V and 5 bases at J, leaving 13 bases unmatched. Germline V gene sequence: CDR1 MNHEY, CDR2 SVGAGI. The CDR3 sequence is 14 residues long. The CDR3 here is CATRRSGGPNEQYF. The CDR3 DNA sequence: TGTGCCACCCGCCGATCGGGAGGGCCGAACGAGCAGTACTTC.

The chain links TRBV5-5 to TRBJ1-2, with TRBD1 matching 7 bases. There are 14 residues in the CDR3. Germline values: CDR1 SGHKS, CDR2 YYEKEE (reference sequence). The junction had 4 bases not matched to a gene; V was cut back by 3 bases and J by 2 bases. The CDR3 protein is CASSWDRSNYGYTF. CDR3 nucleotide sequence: TGTGCCAGCAGCTGGGACAGATCAAACTATGGCTACACCTTC.

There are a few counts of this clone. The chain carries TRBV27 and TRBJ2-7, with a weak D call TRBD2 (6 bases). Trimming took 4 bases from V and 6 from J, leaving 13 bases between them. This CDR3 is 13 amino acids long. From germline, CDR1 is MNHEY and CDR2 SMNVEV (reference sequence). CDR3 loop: CASSSLTSFEQYF. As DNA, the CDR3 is TGTGCCAGCAGTTCCCTCACTAGCTTCGAGCAGTACTTC.

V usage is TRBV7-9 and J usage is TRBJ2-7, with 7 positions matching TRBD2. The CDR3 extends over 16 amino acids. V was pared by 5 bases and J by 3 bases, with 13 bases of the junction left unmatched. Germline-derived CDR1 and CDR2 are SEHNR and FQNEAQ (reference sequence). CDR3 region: CASSPLVPGRDYEQYF. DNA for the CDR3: TGTGCCAGCAGCCCACTCGTTCCGGGGAGGGACTACGAGCAGTACTTC. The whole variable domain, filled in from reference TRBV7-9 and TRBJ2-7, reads DTGVSQNPRHKITKRGQNVTFRCDPISEHNRLYWYRQTLGQGPEFLTYFQNEAQLEKSRLLSDRFSAERPKGSFSTLEIQRTEQGDSAMYLCASSPLVPGRDYEQYFGPGTRLTVT.

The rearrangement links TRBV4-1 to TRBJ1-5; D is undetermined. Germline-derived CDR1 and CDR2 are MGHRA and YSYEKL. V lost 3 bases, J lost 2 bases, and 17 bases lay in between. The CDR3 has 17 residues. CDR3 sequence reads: CASSHFPVKRGNQPQHF. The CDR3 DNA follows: TGCGCCAGCAGCCATTTCCCGGTCAAACGGGGCAATCAGCCCCAGCATTTT.

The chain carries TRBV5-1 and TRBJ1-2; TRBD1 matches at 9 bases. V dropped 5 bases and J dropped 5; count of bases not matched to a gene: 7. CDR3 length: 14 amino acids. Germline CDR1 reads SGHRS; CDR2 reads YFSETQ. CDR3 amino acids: CASRRTGERYGYTF. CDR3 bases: TGCGCCAGCAGACGGACAGGGGAAAGGTATGGCTACACCTTC. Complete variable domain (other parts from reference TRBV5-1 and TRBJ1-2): KAGVTQTPRYLIKTRGQQVTLSCSPISGHRSVSWYQQTPGQGLQFLFEYFSETQRNKGNFPGRFSGRQFSNSRSEMNVSTLELGDSALYLCASRRTGERYGYTFGSGTRLTVV.

DNA for the CDR3: TGTGCCAGCAGTCAGGACCACACCGGGACTGAAGCTTTCTTT. It translates to CASSQDHTGTEAFF. The chain joins TRBV27 to TRBJ1-1; D is undetermined. The length of the CDR3 is 14 residues. Germline CDR1 reads MNHEY; CDR2 reads SMNVEV (reference sequence). Trimming took 5 bases from V and 5 from J, leaving 15 bases between them.

As DNA, the CDR3 is TGCGCCAGCAGCCAAGCGCCAGCGGGAGGCACAGATACGCAGTATTTT. Protein product: CASSQAPAGGTDTQYF. This chain links TRBV4-1 with TRBJ2-3; 8 bases line up with TRBD2. Germline V gene data show CDR1 as MGHRA and CDR2 as YSYEKL. With 1 base clipped from V and 1 base from J, the junction kept 4 bases outside the gene matches. The CDR3 is 16 residues long.

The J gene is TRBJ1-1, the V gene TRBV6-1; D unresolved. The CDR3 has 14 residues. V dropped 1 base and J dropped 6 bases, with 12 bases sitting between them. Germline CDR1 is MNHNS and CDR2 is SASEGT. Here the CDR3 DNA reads TGTGCCAGCAGTGAAGTTCCGAAGCGGGCTGAAGCTTTCTTT. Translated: CASSEVPKRAEAFF.